Below, one T cell receptor (beta chain) is given with its context. A TCRbeta library incorporating unique molecular identifiers was prepared. TCRdb independently ran MiXCR on the PCR reads; one entry per CDR3 protein. Here the sample spans around 480,000 distinct CDR3 sequences, approximately 32% being singletons. CDR3 size: 16 residues. The J segment lost 5 bases and the V segment lost 5 bases, leaving 6 bases of the junction unmatched. This sample is part of a study of T-cell reconstitution after alpha-beta-depleted transplantation in children. This chain links TRBV12-3 or TRBV12-4 with TRBJ2-1; the match to TRBD2 covers 13 bases. The sequenced sample was PBMCs from the stem cell graft donor, obtained from the stem cell graft. This sequence originates from a human donor who donated a stem cell graft to a child with aplastic anemia. The CDR3 nucleotides read TGTGCCAGCAGTGCTGCAGGGACTAGCGGGGACAATGAGCAGTTCTTC. This sequence encodes CASSAAGTSGDNEQFF.